Below, one T cell receptor (beta chain) is given with its context. Its antigen is undetermined. Treatment denoted: oral pan-JAK inhibitor, 5-10 mg twice daily. Alopecia areata patients had lesional scalp punch biopsies and peripheral blood taken from them. After isolation, RNA underwent reverse transcription to generate cDNA as the sequencing template. TCRdb's table, derived via immunoSEQ multiplex PCR, lists solely in-frame clones and lacks some. In the table there are 10,000 to 15,000 clones, 68% of which are singletons. The entry originates in a study of CD8+ T cells in alopecia areata. About the research overall: Those patients who were treated received oral tofacitinib, which was given at 5 to 10 mg twice daily for moderate-to-severe alopecia areata. Tofacitinib dosing lasted 6 to 18 months, which was then followed by 6 months off drug.

CDR1 and CDR2 (germline): MRHNA, SNTAGT. This CDR3 is built from 14 residues. With V trimmed by 4 bases and J by 9 bases, 8 bases remained unmatched. Study results and limitations: Scalp clonality decreased significantly with tofacitinib, and so did expanded CD8+ clones among the top 100. Affected lesional scalp, above all in alopecia totalis/universalis, was more clonal than normal scalp.

The clonotype originates from a human donor with alopecia areata. V gene TRBV6-4 combines with J gene TRBJ2-1, with 8 bases that match TRBD2. The source was skin, collected at week 4, from a patient treated with tofacitinib. CDR3 loop: CASSASGGETEQFF. The CDR3 DNA reads as TGTGCCAGCAGTGCGAGCGGGGGTGAGACTGAGCAGTTCTTC.